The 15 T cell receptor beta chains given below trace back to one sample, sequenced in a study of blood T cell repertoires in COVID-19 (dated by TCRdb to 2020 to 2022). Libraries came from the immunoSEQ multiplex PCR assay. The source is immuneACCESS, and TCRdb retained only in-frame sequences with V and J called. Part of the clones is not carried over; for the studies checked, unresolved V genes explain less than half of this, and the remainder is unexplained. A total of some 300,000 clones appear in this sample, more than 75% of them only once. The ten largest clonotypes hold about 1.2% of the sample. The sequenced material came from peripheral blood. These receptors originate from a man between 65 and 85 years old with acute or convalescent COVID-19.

CDR3 sequence: CASSFGTSGSLRTGELFF. The CDR3 DNA sequence: TGTGCCAGCAGCTTTGGGACTAGCGGGAGCTTAAGAACCGGGGAGCTGTTTTTT. J is TRBJ2-2 and V is TRBV5-6; 14 bases agree with TRBD2. Germline lookup yields CDR1 SGHDT and CDR2 YYEEEE. Trimming removed 2 bases from V and 5 bases from J; junction bases left unmatched: 8. CDR3 length: 18 residues.

CDR3 nucleotide sequence: TGTGCCAGCAGTTTACTGGGAGGGGACAATCAGCCCCAGCATTTT. Translating gives CASSLLGGDNQPQHF. V is TRBV27 and J is TRBJ1-5; weak D call: TRBD1 (5 bases). CDR1 is MNHEY and CDR2 is SMNVEV in the germline V gene (reference sequence). Trimming shortened V by 2 bases and J by 3 bases, and 11 bases separated the two germline ends. CDR3 size: 15 residues.

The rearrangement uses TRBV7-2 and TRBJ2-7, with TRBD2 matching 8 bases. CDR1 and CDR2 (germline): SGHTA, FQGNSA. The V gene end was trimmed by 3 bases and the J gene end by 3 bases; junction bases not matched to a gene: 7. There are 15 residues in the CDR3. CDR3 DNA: TGTGCCAGCAGCTTCGTGTCGGGGGGGTACTACGAGCAGTACTTC. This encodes CASSFVSGGYYEQYF.

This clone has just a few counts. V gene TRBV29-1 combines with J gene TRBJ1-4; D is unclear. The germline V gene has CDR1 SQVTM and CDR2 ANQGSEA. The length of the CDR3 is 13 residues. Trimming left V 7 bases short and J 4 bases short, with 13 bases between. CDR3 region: CSAQLSGNEKLFF. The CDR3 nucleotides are TGCAGCGCCCAGCTGAGCGGTAATGAAAAACTGTTTTTT.

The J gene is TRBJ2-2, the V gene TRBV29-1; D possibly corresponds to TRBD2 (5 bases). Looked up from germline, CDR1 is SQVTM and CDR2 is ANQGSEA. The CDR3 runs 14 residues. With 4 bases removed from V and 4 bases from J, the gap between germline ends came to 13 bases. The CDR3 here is CSVAGSRRTGELFF. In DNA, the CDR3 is TGCAGCGTTGCGGGGTCCCGGCGCACCGGGGAGCTGTTTTTT.

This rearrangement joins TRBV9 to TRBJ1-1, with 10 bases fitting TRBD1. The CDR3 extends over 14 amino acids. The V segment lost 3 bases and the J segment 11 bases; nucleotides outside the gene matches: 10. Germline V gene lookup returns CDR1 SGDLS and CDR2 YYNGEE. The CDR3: CASSGQTGGASAFF. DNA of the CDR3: TGTGCCAGCAGCGGACAGACAGGGGGCGCGTCTGCTTTCTTT.

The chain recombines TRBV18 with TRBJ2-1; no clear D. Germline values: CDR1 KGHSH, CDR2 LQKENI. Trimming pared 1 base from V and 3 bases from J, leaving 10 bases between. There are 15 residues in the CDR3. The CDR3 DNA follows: TGTGCCAGCTCACCACAGGAGCGCAGCTACAATGAGCAGTTCTTC. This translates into CASSPQERSYNEQFF.

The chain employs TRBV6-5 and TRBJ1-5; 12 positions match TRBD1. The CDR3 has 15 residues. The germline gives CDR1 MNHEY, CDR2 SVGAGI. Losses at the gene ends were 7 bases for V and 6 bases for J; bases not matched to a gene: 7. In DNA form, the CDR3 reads TGTGCCAGCAACCAGGGACAGGGGGCTCGTCAGCCCCAGCATTTT. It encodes CASNQGQGARQPQHF.

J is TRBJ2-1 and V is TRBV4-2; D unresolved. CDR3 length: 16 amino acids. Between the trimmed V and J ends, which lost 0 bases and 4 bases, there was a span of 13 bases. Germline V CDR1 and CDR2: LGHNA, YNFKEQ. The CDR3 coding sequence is TGTGCCAGCAGCCAAGATCGCCTGGGCCGATACAATGAGCAGTTCTTC. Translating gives CASSQDRLGRYNEQFF.

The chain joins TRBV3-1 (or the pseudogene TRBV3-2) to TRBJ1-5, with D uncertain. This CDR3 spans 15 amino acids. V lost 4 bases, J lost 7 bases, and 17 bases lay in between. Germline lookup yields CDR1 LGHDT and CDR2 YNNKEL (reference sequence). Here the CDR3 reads CASSPGSTRMQPQHF. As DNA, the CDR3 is TGTGCCAGCAGCCCCGGGTCGACGAGAATGCAGCCCCAGCATTTT.

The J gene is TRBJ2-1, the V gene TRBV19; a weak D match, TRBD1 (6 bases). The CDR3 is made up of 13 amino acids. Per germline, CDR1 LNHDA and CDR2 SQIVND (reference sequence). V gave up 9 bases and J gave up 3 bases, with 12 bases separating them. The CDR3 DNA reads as TGTGCCAGCTCGGACAGAGACTACAATGAGCAGTTCTTC. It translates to CASSDRDYNEQFF.

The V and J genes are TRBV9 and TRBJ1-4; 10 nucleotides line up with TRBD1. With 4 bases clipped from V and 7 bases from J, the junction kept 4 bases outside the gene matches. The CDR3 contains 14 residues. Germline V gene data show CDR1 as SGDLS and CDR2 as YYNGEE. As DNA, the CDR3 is TGTGCCAGCAGCAGGACAGGGGGTAGTGAAAAACTGTTTTTT. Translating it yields CASSRTGGSEKLFF. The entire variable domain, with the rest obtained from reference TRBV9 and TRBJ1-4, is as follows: DSGVTQTPKHLITATGQRVTLRCSPRSGDLSVYWYQQSLDQGLQFLIQYYNGEERAKGNILERFSAQQFPDLHSELNLSSLELGDSALYFCASSRTGGSEKLFFGSGTQLSVL.

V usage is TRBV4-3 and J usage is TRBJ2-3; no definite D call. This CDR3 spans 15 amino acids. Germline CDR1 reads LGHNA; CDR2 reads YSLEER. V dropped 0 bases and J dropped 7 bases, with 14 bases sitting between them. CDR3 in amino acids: CASSQEGPIDHTQYF. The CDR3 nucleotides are TGCGCCAGCAGCCAAGAGGGCCCCATCGATCATACGCAGTATTTT.

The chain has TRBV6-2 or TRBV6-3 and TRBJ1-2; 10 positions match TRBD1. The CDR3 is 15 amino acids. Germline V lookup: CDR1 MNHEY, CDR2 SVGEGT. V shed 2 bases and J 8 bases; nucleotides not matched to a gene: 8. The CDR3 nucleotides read TGTGCCAGCAGTTACCCCAAGGGACAGGGGACCGGCTACACCTTC. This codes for CASSYPKGQGTGYTF.

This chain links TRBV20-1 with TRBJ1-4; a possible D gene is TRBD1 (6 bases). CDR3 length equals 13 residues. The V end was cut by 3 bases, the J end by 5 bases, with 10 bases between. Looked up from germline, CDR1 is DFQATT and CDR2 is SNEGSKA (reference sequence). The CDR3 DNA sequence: TGCAGTGCTAGTGGGCAGGGGAATGAAAAACTGTTTTTT. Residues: CSASGQGNEKLFF.